Listed below are T cell receptor beta chains from one sample, sequenced in a study of response to subunit inactivated influenza vaccine. Each CDR3 protein gets one entry after TCRdb re-called the RT-PCR reads with MiXCR. Counted here are roughly 550,000 distinct CDR3 sequences, roughly a quarter occurring once; the ten biggest clones make up approximately 3%. The data also belong to a second study, concerning T cells expressing NK-cell markers.

The sample consisted of CD4+ T cells sorted from PBMCs, taken less than 13 days after vaccination. Receptors originate from a man aged 50 or older who received an inactivated influenza vaccine. CDR3s include the opening cysteine and the closing phenylalanine or tryptophan. The order of the fields is V gene, clone size, D gene, J gene, CDR3 DNA, CDR3 protein. A D gene is named only where the DNA matches it firmly. Only part of the rows carry a size: once, few, many, or a class if the clone is expanded.

V gene: TRBV7-9; clone size: -; D gene: TRBD1; J gene: TRBJ1-4; CDR3 DNA: TGTGCCAGCAGCTCTCAGGGGGGCAATGAAAAACTGTTTTTT; CDR3 protein: CASSSQGGNEKLFF
V gene: TRBV7-8; clone size: few; D gene: TRBD1; J gene: TRBJ2-3; CDR3 DNA: TGTGCCAGCAGCAACACAGGGGTAGGCACAGATACGCAGTATTTT; CDR3 protein: CASSNTGVGTDTQYF
V gene: TRBV7-2; clone size: -; D gene: -; J gene: TRBJ2-7; CDR3 DNA: TGTGCCAGCAGCTTAGGGGCGAGGAACGAGCAGTACTTC; CDR3 protein: CASSLGARNEQYF
V gene: TRBV5-1; clone size: few; D gene: TRBD1; J gene: TRBJ2-5; CDR3 DNA: TGCGCCAGCAGCCAGAGCCGACAGGGGGAAACCCAGTACTTC; CDR3 protein: CASSQSRQGETQYF
V gene: TRBV12-3/TRBV12-4; clone size: -; D gene: TRBD1; J gene: TRBJ2-2; CDR3 DNA: TGTGCCAGCAGTTTCCGGGACAGGGACACCGGGGAGCTGTTTTTT; CDR3 protein: CASSFRDRDTGELFF
V gene: TRBV6-2/TRBV6-3; clone size: few; D gene: -; J gene: TRBJ2-3; CDR3 DNA: TGTGCCAGCAGTATAGGACAGATCACAGATACGCAGTATTTT; CDR3 protein: CASSIGQITDTQYF
V gene: TRBV20-1; clone size: -; D gene: -; J gene: TRBJ2-3; CDR3 DNA: TGCAGTGCTAGAGAGGGACCGATAAGCACAGATACGCAGTATTTT; CDR3 protein: CSAREGPISTDTQYF
V gene: TRBV19; clone size: -; D gene: -; J gene: TRBJ1-6; CDR3 DNA: TGTGCCAGTAGTACCACAGCTTCCTATAATTCACCCCTCCACTTT; CDR3 protein: CASSTTASYNSPLHF
V gene: TRBV5-1; clone size: few; D gene: -; J gene: TRBJ1-6; CDR3 DNA: TGCGCCAGCAGCTTGCCACCCAGGAGCGGGAGCTCCTATAATTCACCCCTCCACTTT; CDR3 protein: CASSLPPRSGSSYNSPLHF
V gene: TRBV20-1; clone size: many; D gene: TRBD1; J gene: TRBJ2-2; CDR3 DNA: TGCAGTGCTACCGCGGACAGGGCCAACACCGGGGAGCTGTTTTTT; CDR3 protein: CSATADRANTGELFF
V gene: TRBV20-1; clone size: -; D gene: TRBD2; J gene: TRBJ2-1; CDR3 DNA: TGCAGTGCCGGACTAGCGGGGCGGTACAATGAGCAGTTCTTC; CDR3 protein: CSAGLAGRYNEQFF
V gene: TRBV9; clone size: -; D gene: -; J gene: TRBJ1-2; CDR3 DNA: TGTGCCAGCAGCGCAGACTCAAACTATGGCTACACCTTC; CDR3 protein: CASSADSNYGYTF
V gene: TRBV20-1; clone size: -; D gene: -; J gene: TRBJ1-6; CDR3 DNA: TGCAGTGTAGACCCGACCTCGGCGGGATCCCCCTCACCCCTCCACTTT; CDR3 protein: CSVDPTSAGSPSPLHF
V gene: TRBV5-1; clone size: few; D gene: -; J gene: TRBJ1-5; CDR3 DNA: TGCGCCAGCAGCACCGGACATCCACGGGGTCAGCCCCAGCATTTT; CDR3 protein: CASSTGHPRGQPQHF
V gene: TRBV12-3/TRBV12-4; clone size: -; D gene: -; J gene: TRBJ2-3; CDR3 DNA: TGTGCCAGCAGCCGGAGAGCAAGGGGCACAGATACGCAGTATTTT; CDR3 protein: CASSRRARGTDTQYF
V gene: TRBV4-2; clone size: few; D gene: -; J gene: TRBJ1-6; CDR3 DNA: TGTGCCAGCAGCCAAGAGTATAATTCACCCCTCCACTTT; CDR3 protein: CASSQEYNSPLHF
V gene: TRBV7-9; clone size: few; D gene: TRBD2; J gene: TRBJ2-1; CDR3 DNA: TGTGCCAGCAGCCACACTAGCGGGAGATGGAATGAGCAGTTCTTC; CDR3 protein: CASSHTSGRWNEQFF
V gene: TRBV10-3; clone size: -; D gene: -; J gene: TRBJ2-1; CDR3 DNA: TGTGCCATCAGTGAGACAGGGCCGCCGTGGGAGCAGTTCTTC; CDR3 protein: CAISETGPPWEQFF
V gene: TRBV9; clone size: -; D gene: TRBD2; J gene: TRBJ2-1; CDR3 DNA: TGTGCCAGCAGCGTAGAGTCCGGGAGGACCAATGAGCAGCTCTTC; CDR3 protein: CASSVESGRTNEQLF
V gene: TRBV9; clone size: few; D gene: TRBD1; J gene: TRBJ2-1; CDR3 DNA: TGTGCCAGCAGCGTAGCGCCACAGGGGGAGAACAATGAGCAGTTCTTC; CDR3 protein: CASSVAPQGENNEQFF
V gene: TRBV6-2/TRBV6-3; clone size: -; D gene: TRBD1; J gene: TRBJ1-5; CDR3 DNA: TGTGCCAGCAGTCGGGACAGGGGACCCCAGCATTTT; CDR3 protein: CASSRDRGPQHF
V gene: TRBV7-6; clone size: -; D gene: -; J gene: TRBJ1-1; CDR3 DNA: TGTGCCAGCAGCCATCCACCGGTAACAAACACTGAAGCTTTCTTT; CDR3 protein: CASSHPPVTNTEAFF
V gene: TRBV5-1; clone size: -; D gene: -; J gene: TRBJ1-4; CDR3 DNA: TGCGCCAGCAGCTTGGATCCAGTCCTATCGGCTAATGAAAAACTGTTTTTT; CDR3 protein: CASSLDPVLSANEKLFF
V gene: TRBV12-3/TRBV12-4; clone size: few; D gene: -; J gene: TRBJ2-2; CDR3 DNA: TGTGCCAGCAGTTTCCAGGTCAGCGGGGAGCTGTTTTTT; CDR3 protein: CASSFQVSGELFF
V gene: TRBV20-1; clone size: few; D gene: -; J gene: TRBJ2-1; CDR3 DNA: TGCAGTGCATCCCGAAGGGCGGAGCAGTTCTTC; CDR3 protein: CSASRRAEQFF
V gene: TRBV7-6; clone size: -; D gene: TRBD2; J gene: TRBJ2-2; CDR3 DNA: TGTGCCAGCAGCCCCAACGGGAGGAAAGCCGGGGAGCTGTTTTTT; CDR3 protein: CASSPNGRKAGELFF
V gene: TRBV7-6; clone size: many; D gene: -; J gene: TRBJ2-3; CDR3 DNA: TGTGCCAGCAGCTCGTTTCGCACAGATACGCAGTATTTT; CDR3 protein: CASSSFRTDTQYF
V gene: TRBV28; clone size: -; D gene: TRBD2; J gene: TRBJ2-5; CDR3 DNA: TGTGCCAGCAGTTTAAGGCGGGAGGGACAAGAGACCCAGTACTTC; CDR3 protein: CASSLRREGQETQYF
V gene: TRBV6-6; clone size: many; D gene: -; J gene: TRBJ1-6; CDR3 DNA: TGTGCCAGCAGTCCCCGTGATAATTCACCCCTCCACTTT; CDR3 protein: CASSPRDNSPLHF
V gene: TRBV29-1; clone size: -; D gene: TRBD2; J gene: TRBJ2-1; CDR3 DNA: TGCAGCGCCCGAGGCGGGACTAGCGGATACAATGAGCAGTTCTTC; CDR3 protein: CSARGGTSGYNEQFF
V gene: TRBV5-1; clone size: many; D gene: TRBD1; J gene: TRBJ2-1; CDR3 DNA: TGCGCCAGCAGCGGGACAGAGTCCGGAAATGAGCAGTTCTTC; CDR3 protein: CASSGTESGNEQFF
V gene: TRBV27; clone size: many; D gene: TRBD2; J gene: TRBJ2-3; CDR3 DNA: TGTGCCAGCAGTTTATTCGGACTAGCTCGCACAGATACGCAGTATTTT; CDR3 protein: CASSLFGLARTDTQYF
V gene: TRBV6-5; clone size: -; D gene: -; J gene: TRBJ2-5; CDR3 DNA: TGTGCCAGCAGCTCAACGAAAGAGACCCAGTACTTC; CDR3 protein: CASSSTKETQYF
V gene: TRBV7-2; clone size: few; D gene: -; J gene: TRBJ2-5; CDR3 DNA: TGTGCCAGCAGCTCCCTAGGGGGTCAAGAGACCCAGTACTTC; CDR3 protein: CASSSLGGQETQYF
V gene: TRBV12-3/TRBV12-4; clone size: -; D gene: -; J gene: TRBJ1-5; CDR3 DNA: TGTGCCAGCAGTTTCCTTTTAAATCAGCCCCAGCATTTT; CDR3 protein: CASSFLLNQPQHF